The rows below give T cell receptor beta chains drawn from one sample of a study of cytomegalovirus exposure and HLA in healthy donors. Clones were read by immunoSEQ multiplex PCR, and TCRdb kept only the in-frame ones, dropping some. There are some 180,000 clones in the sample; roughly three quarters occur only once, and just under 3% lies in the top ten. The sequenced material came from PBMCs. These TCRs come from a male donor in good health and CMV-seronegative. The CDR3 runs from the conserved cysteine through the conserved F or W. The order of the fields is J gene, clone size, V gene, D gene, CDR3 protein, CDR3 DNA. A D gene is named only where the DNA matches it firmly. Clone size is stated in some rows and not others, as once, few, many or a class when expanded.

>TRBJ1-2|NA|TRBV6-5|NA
CASSYGGNNNYGYTF
TGTGCCAGCAGTTACGGGGGCAATAATAACTATGGCTACACCTTC
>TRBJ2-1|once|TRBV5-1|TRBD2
CASSPSSGGHNEQFF
TGCGCCAGCAGCCCATCTAGCGGAGGCCACAATGAGCAGTTCTTC
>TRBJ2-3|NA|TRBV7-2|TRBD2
CASSSSSGMADTQYF
TGTGCCAGCAGCTCATCTAGCGGGATGGCAGATACGCAGTATTTT
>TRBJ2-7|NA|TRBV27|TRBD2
CASSPGTSGTWITEQYF
TGTGCCAGCAGTCCCGGGACTAGCGGGACCTGGATTACCGAGCAGTACTTC
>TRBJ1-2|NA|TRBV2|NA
CASSVQGYGYTF
TGTGCCAGCAGTGTTCAGGGCTATGGCTACACCTTC
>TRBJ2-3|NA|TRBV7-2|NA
CASSPGTDTQYF
TGTGCCAGCAGCCCCGGCACAGATACGCAGTATTTT
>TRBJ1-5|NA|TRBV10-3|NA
CAISNSNQPQHF
TGTGCCATCAGCAATAGCAATCAGCCCCAGCATTTT
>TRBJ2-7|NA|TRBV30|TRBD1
CAWSMGQGAAYEQYF
TGTGCCTGGAGTATGGGGCAGGGGGCGGCCTACGAGCAGTACTTC
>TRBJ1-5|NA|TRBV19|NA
CASSIAVKQYSNQPQHF
TGTGCCAGTAGTATAGCGGTAAAACAGTATAGCAATCAGCCCCAGCATTTT
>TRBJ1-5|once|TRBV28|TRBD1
CASRWGQGARLSNQPQHF
TGTGCCAGCAGGTGGGGACAGGGGGCTAGGTTAAGCAATCAGCCCCAGCATTTT
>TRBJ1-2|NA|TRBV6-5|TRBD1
CASRQVGQGGGYTF
TGTGCCAGCAGACAGGTGGGACAGGGCGGAGGCTACACCTTC
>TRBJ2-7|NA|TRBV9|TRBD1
CASSPLDRGEQYF
TGTGCCAGCAGCCCTTTAGACAGGGGCGAGCAGTACTTC
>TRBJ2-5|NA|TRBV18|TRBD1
CASSPQLGQGVETQYF
TGTGCCAGCTCACCACAACTAGGACAGGGGGTCGAGACCCAGTACTTC
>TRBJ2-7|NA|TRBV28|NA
CASGLILEFGYEQYF
TGTGCCAGCGGCCTTATACTAGAGTTCGGATACGAGCAGTACTTC
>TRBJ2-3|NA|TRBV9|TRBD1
CASGPGDRGFGADTQYF
TGTGCCAGCGGGCCGGGGGACAGGGGTTTTGGAGCAGATACGCAGTATTTT
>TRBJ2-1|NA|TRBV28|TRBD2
CASSLWREGTYEQFF
TGTGCCAGCAGTTTATGGCGGGAGGGCACCTACGAGCAGTTCTTC
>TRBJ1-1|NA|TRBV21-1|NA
CASSKAVPGQGGTEAFF
TGTGCCAGCAGCAAAGCGGTTCCGGGACAGGGAGGAACTGAAGCTTTCTTT
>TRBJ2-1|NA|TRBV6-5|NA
CASSYYHSNDEQFF
TGTGCCAGCAGTTACTACCACTCTAACGATGAGCAGTTCTTC
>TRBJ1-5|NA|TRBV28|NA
CASREGYQPQHF
TGTGCCAGCAGGGAGGGTTATCAGCCCCAGCATTTT
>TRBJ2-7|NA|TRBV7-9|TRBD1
CASSLEGATQQYF
TGTGCCAGCAGCTTAGAGGGGGCGACGCAGCAGTACTTC
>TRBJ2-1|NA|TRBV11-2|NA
CASSLGNSHNEQFF
TGTGCCAGCAGCCTAGGTAATAGCCACAATGAGCAGTTCTTC
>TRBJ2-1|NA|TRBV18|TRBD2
CASSPGTSGYNEQFF
TGTGCCAGCTCACCAGGGACTAGCGGCTACAATGAGCAGTTCTTC
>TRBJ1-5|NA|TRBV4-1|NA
CASSQGGEGQPQHF
TGCGCCAGCAGCCAAGGAGGGGAGGGACAGCCCCAGCATTTT
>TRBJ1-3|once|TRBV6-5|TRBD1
CASSFADRTSGNTIYF
TGTGCCAGCAGTTTTGCGGACAGGACGTCTGGAAACACCATATATTTT
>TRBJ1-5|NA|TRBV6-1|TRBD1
CASIRTGLSHQPQHF
TGTGCCAGCATTCGGACAGGTCTTTCTCATCAGCCCCAGCATTTT